These 20 T cell receptor beta chains originate from one sample sequenced in a study of blood T cell repertoires in COVID-19. Only in-frame clones appear in the TCRdb table, and some are missing; sequencing was by immunoSEQ multiplex PCR. This table has approximately 13,000 clones, around 82% appearing once. The sequencing sample was made of peripheral blood. Source of these receptors: an older woman with acute or convalescent COVID-19.

CDR3 region: CATSDLGNAGADTQYF. CDR3 sequence (DNA): TGTGCCACCAGTGATTTGGGAAACGCGGGAGCAGATACGCAGTATTTT. J is TRBJ2-3 and V is TRBV24-1, with 7 bases matching TRBD2. V lost 0 bases to trimming and J lost 4 bases; unmatched junction nucleotides: 6. CDR1 and CDR2 (germline): KGHDR, SFDVKD. This CDR3 contains 16 residues.

The chain is built from TRBV7-2 and TRBJ1-6; TRBD1 agrees at 9 bases. Germline lookup yields CDR1 SGHTA and CDR2 FQGNSA. CDR3 length equals 15 residues. Germline trimming cut 4 bases from V and 9 bases from J; bases unmatched to any gene: 7. The CDR3 loop is CASSWGRQGGSPLHF. In nucleotides, the CDR3 is TGTGCCAGCAGCTGGGGACGACAGGGGGGTTCACCCCTCCACTTT.

The chain couples TRBV6-6 to TRBJ1-5; TRBD1 aligns across 10 bases. V dropped 11 bases and J dropped 5; count of bases not matched to a gene: 6. The CDR3 consists of 13 residues. Germline V lookup: CDR1 MNHNY, CDR2 SVGAGI (reference sequence). The CDR3 protein is CAGGQGVYQPQHF. The CDR3 DNA follows: TGTGCCGGTGGACAGGGGGTCTATCAGCCCCAGCATTTT.

This chain connects TRBV7-3 to TRBJ1-6; D call uncertain. In germline, CDR1 is SGHTA, CDR2 FQGTGA. The CDR3 totals 13 residues. V lost 2 bases and J 7 bases, leaving 6 bases between the germline ends. Here the CDR3 reads CASSLSGNSPLHF. CDR3 DNA: TGTGCCAGCAGCTTATCCGGGAATTCACCCCTCCACTTT.

The J gene is TRBJ2-1, the V gene TRBV7-2, with 10 positions matching TRBD1. CDR3 size: 16 residues. With V trimmed by 5 bases and J by 1 base, 5 bases remained unmatched. In germline, CDR1 is SGHTA, CDR2 FQGNSA. CDR3 in amino acids: CASSSRQGASYNEQFF. The CDR3 DNA is TGTGCCAGCAGCAGCAGACAGGGGGCGTCCTACAATGAGCAGTTCTTC.

The V call is TRBV2, the J call TRBJ1-5; the D gene is possibly TRBD1 (5 bases). V was clipped by 1 base and J by 4 bases, with 11 bases between them. CDR1 SNHLY and CDR2 FYNNEI come from the germline V gene. The CDR3 loop spans 15 amino acids. CDR3 residues: CASSEGQTDNQPQHF. The CDR3 DNA sequence: TGTGCCAGCAGTGAAGGCCAGACAGATAATCAGCCCCAGCATTTT.

The V call is TRBV11-3, the J call TRBJ1-3, with D maybe TRBD1 (6 bases). This CDR3 has 14 amino acids. The germline V gene has CDR1 SGHNT and CDR2 YENEEA. V shed 5 bases and J shed 0 bases, with 8 bases lying between them. The CDR3 sequence: CASSHRDSGNTIYF. Written as DNA, the CDR3 is TGTGCCAGCAGCCACAGGGACTCTGGAAACACCATATATTTT.

This chain links TRBV6-1 with TRBJ2-3; no clear D gene. Deletions cut 1 base from V and 2 bases from J, with 4 bases between. The germline gives CDR1 MNHNS, CDR2 SASEGT. CDR3 size: 13 residues. The CDR3 protein is CASSEGHTDTQYF. The CDR3 DNA reads as TGTGCCAGCAGTGAAGGGCACACAGATACGCAGTATTTT.

V is TRBV4-2 and J is TRBJ2-7, with D unclear. Germline V gene lookup returns CDR1 LGHNA and CDR2 YNFKEQ. The CDR3 sequence is 16 residues long. V lost 5 bases and J 0 bases, leaving 17 bases between the germline ends. The CDR3 sequence: CASSAIAGNPSYEQYF. DNA of the CDR3: TGTGCCAGCAGCGCCATCGCAGGTAACCCCTCCTACGAGCAGTACTTC.

V and J are TRBV3-1 (or the pseudogene TRBV3-2) and TRBJ2-7; 8 nucleotides line up with TRBD1. This CDR3 contains 14 residues. V shed 4 bases and J 0 bases; nucleotides not matched to a gene: 2. Looked up from germline, CDR1 is LGHDT and CDR2 is YNNKEL (reference sequence). The CDR3 region is CASSRDRYSYEQYF. The CDR3 nucleotides are TGTGCCAGCAGCCGGGACAGGTACTCCTACGAGCAGTACTTC.

The chain couples TRBV7-9 to TRBJ2-7; 10 nucleotides match TRBD1. CDR1 is SEHNR and CDR2 is FQNEAQ in the germline V gene (reference sequence). V gave up 5 bases and J gave up 5 bases; unmatched junction bases: 6. The CDR3 spans 14 residues. The CDR3 region has the DNA TGTGCCAGCAGCCCGCGACAGGGGGCTGACGAGCAGTACTTC. This encodes CASSPRQGADEQYF. The full variable domain, with the rest looked up from reference TRBV7-9 and TRBJ2-7, is DTGVSQNPRHKITKRGQNVTFRCDPISEHNRLYWYRQTLGQGPEFLTYFQNEAQLEKSRLLSDRFSAERPKGSFSTLEIQRTEQGDSAMYLCASSPRQGADEQYFGPGTRLTVT.

The gene calls are TRBV23-1 and TRBJ1-1; no clear D. TRBV23-1 is treated as an ORF (open reading frame) with a function not yet certain. V was shortened by 0 bases and J by 1 base, with 21 bases between the two germline ends. The CDR3 runs to 19 residues. CDR3 sequence: CASSQSRRSVRNQNTEAFF. DNA of the CDR3: TGCGCCAGCAGTCAATCCCGCAGGTCCGTCCGGAATCAGAACACTGAAGCTTTCTTT.

CDR3 region: CASSFGGNTEAFF. In DNA, the CDR3 is TGTGCCAGCAGTTTTGGGGGCAACACTGAAGCTTTCTTT. The chain couples TRBV12-3 or TRBV12-4 to TRBJ1-1, with a possible D match to TRBD1 (6 bases). The CDR3 covers 13 residues. V was shortened by 3 bases and J by 2 bases, with 7 bases between the two germline ends.

V gene TRBV30 combines with J gene TRBJ1-1, with D maybe TRBD1 (6 bases). CDR3 length: 14 residues. The V end was cut by 2 bases, the J end by 2 bases, with 12 bases between. Germline V lookup: CDR1 GTSNPN, CDR2 SVGIG (reference sequence). This chain's CDR3 is CAWSRQDFNTEAFF. The DNA for the CDR3 is TGTGCCTGGAGTCGACAGGACTTCAACACTGAAGCTTTCTTT.

The chain couples TRBV29-1 to TRBJ2-3; no clear D. V was cut by 4 bases and J by 0 bases, with 8 bases left in between. Germline lookup yields CDR1 SQVTM and CDR2 ANQGSEA. The length of the CDR3 is 13 residues. CDR3 sequence reads: CSVVADSTDTQYF. The CDR3 DNA follows: TGCAGCGTTGTGGCGGATAGCACAGATACGCAGTATTTT.

This chain uses TRBV7-2 with TRBJ2-1; 8 nucleotides line up with TRBD2. The V gene's germline CDR1 is SGHTA and CDR2 FQGNSA. This CDR3 comprises 14 residues. Germline trimming cut 3 bases from V and 9 bases from J; bases unmatched to any gene: 7. The CDR3 protein is CASSFRSGGGEQFF. For the CDR3, the DNA is TGTGCCAGCAGCTTCCGGTCGGGAGGGGGTGAGCAGTTCTTC.

The rearrangement joins TRBV19 to TRBJ1-2; TRBD1 might be the D (5 bases). Trimming took off 0 bases at V and 13 bases at J, with 15 bases between the two ends. Per the germline V gene, CDR1 is LNHDA and CDR2 is SQIVND (reference sequence). The CDR3 spans 13 residues. For the CDR3, the DNA is TGTGCCAGTAGTATAGATCGGGACTACTCTTGCACCTTC. Amino acid sequence: CASSIDRDYSCTF.

The chain employs TRBV3-1 (or the pseudogene TRBV3-2) and TRBJ1-3; D is unclear. Trimming cost V 2 bases and J 0 bases, with 11 bases left between them. Germline V gives CDR1 LGHDT, CDR2 YNNKEL (reference sequence). The CDR3 sequence is 16 residues long. CDR3 protein: CASSQPGVPSGNTIYF. CDR3 nucleotide sequence: TGTGCCAGCAGCCAACCTGGAGTTCCCTCTGGAAACACCATATATTTT.

The chain links TRBV19 to TRBJ2-7, with D perhaps matching TRBD1 (6 bases). The CDR3 length is 14 residues. Trimming removed 3 bases at V and 2 bases at J, with 11 bases between. The germline V gene has CDR1 LNHDA and CDR2 SQIVND (reference sequence). The CDR3 nucleotides read TGTGCCAGTAGTATGATGACAGGACCCTACGAGCAGTACTTC. Its protein is CASSMMTGPYEQYF. The variable domain in full, with the rest retrieved from reference TRBV19 and TRBJ2-7, is DGGITQSPKYLFRKEGQNVTLSCEQNLNHDAMYWYRQDPGQGLRLIYYSQIVNDFQKGDIAEGYSVSREKKESFPLTVTSAQKNPTAFYLCASSMMTGPYEQYFGPGTRLTVT.

The chain uses TRBV19 and TRBJ2-7, with 7 bases fitting TRBD1. The length of the CDR3 is 15 residues. Germline CDR1 LNHDA, CDR2 SQIVND (reference sequence). The J segment lost 2 bases and the V segment lost 3 bases, leaving 7 bases of the junction unmatched. The DNA of the CDR3 is TGTGCCAGTAGTATTACCCGGGACAGTACCTACGAGCAGTACTTC. It yields the protein CASSITRDSTYEQYF.